These T cell receptor beta chains were read from a single sample in a study of blood T cell repertoires in COVID-19. Assay: immunoSEQ multiplex PCR; the TCRdb copy retains only in-frame clones and omits some. In the table there are 200,000 to 250,000 clones, approximately 88% of which are singletons. Sequenced material: PBMCs or T cells enriched from blood (not recorded which). These TCRs come from a man in his late teens or twenties with acute COVID-19. The CDR3 runs from the conserved cysteine through the conserved F or W. The D gene is left open where the match is weak. Clone sizes are given selectively: once, few, many, or a class where the clone is expanded.

J	length	size	V	D	CDR3	DNA
TRBJ2-7	13	NA	TRBV5-1	NA	CASAVQGSYEQYF	TGCGCCAGCGCCGTTCAGGGCTCCTACGAGCAGTACTTC
TRBJ2-7	13	many	TRBV5-4	TRBD2	CASSLVLAGEQYF	TGTGCCAGCAGCTTGGTTCTAGCGGGGGAGCAGTACTTC
TRBJ1-1	12	NA	TRBV19	NA	CASSMSGTEAFF	TGTGCCAGTAGTATGTCGGGCACTGAAGCTTTCTTT
TRBJ2-7	14	NA	TRBV24-1	TRBD2	CATSDPSGGYEQYF	TGTGCCACCAGTGATCCTAGCGGGGGCTACGAGCAGTACTTC
TRBJ2-2	16	NA	TRBV7-9	NA	CASSQGSGANTGELFF	TGTGCCAGCAGCCAGGGATCCGGAGCGAACACCGGGGAGCTGTTTTTT
TRBJ1-2	16	NA	TRBV11-2	TRBD1	CASSSSRDRAHYGYTF	TGTGCCAGCAGCTCGTCCCGGGACAGGGCTCACTATGGCTACACCTTC
TRBJ2-1	13	NA	TRBV27	NA	CASSWSSVNEQFF	TGTGCCAGCAGTTGGTCTAGCGTCAATGAGCAGTTCTTC
TRBJ1-2	13	NA	TRBV29-1	TRBD1	CSVEDPGGQGYTF	TGCAGCGTTGAAGACCCAGGGGGCCAGGGCTACACCTTC
TRBJ1-4	15	NA	TRBV7-2	TRBD1	CASSTSGTGDEKLFF	TGTGCCAGCAGCACCTCCGGGACAGGGGATGAAAAACTGTTTTTT
TRBJ1-2	15	NA	TRBV28	TRBD1	CASTLGVGQGSGYTF	TGTGCCAGCACCCTTGGTGTGGGACAGGGGAGTGGCTACACCTTC
TRBJ1-1	14	NA	TRBV27	NA	CASSHGRRNTEAFF	TGTGCCAGCAGTCATGGGAGACGGAACACTGAAGCTTTCTTT
TRBJ1-1	13	NA	TRBV19	TRBD1	CASSWDRNTEAFF	TGTGCCAGTAGCTGGGACAGGAACACTGAAGCTTTCTTT
TRBJ2-7	15	NA	TRBV4-3	TRBD1	CASSLEPGQGYEQYF	TGCGCCAGCAGCCTCGAGCCGGGACAGGGGTACGAGCAGTACTTC
TRBJ1-3	15	once	TRBV12-5	NA	CATGEGTLSGNTIYF	TGTGCCACCGGTGAGGGAACTCTCTCTGGAAACACCATATATTTT
TRBJ1-6	15	NA	TRBV14	NA	CASSQGPSAGSPLHF	TGTGCCAGCAGCCAAGGGCCCTCTGCGGGTTCACCCCTCCACTTT
TRBJ2-1	15	NA	TRBV7-8	NA	CASSPPTRSPGEQFF	TGTGCCAGCAGCCCCCCCACCAGGAGCCCGGGGGAGCAGTTCTTC
TRBJ2-1	15	NA	TRBV2	TRBD1	CASRNDRGSYNEQFF	TGTGCCAGCAGGAACGACAGGGGGTCCTACAATGAGCAGTTCTTC
TRBJ1-5	15	NA	TRBV28	TRBD1	CASSLTGDSNQPQHF	TGTGCCAGCAGTTTAACAGGGGATAGCAATCAGCCCCAGCATTTT
TRBJ2-6	13	once	TRBV11-3	NA	CASSSRQANVLTF	TGTGCCAGCAGCTCGAGACAGGCCAACGTCCTGACTTTC
TRBJ1-1	15	NA	TRBV10-2	NA	CATSQGLSVRTEAFF	TGCGCCACCTCCCAGGGACTTTCTGTGAGGACTGAAGCTTTCTTT
TRBJ2-3	14	NA	TRBV11-2	NA	CASSLTQATDTQYF	TGTGCCAGCAGCTTAACTCAAGCAACAGATACGCAGTATTTT
TRBJ2-1	17	NA	TRBV5-1	TRBD2	CASSLDGGTSGMYEQFF	TGCGCCAGCAGCTTGGATGGTGGGACTAGCGGGATGTATGAGCAGTTCTTC
TRBJ2-2	15	NA	TRBV5-4	NA	CATQEGGRRAGELFF	TGTGCCACTCAGGAGGGTGGGAGAAGGGCCGGGGAGCTGTTTTTT
TRBJ1-5	16	NA	TRBV5-6	NA	CASSLGAGYSNQPQHF	TGTGCCAGCAGCTTGGGGGCAGGATATAGCAATCAGCCCCAGCATTTT
TRBJ2-5	19	NA	TRBV4-1	TRBD1	CASSHTWQGAGINQETQYF	TGCGCCAGCAGCCACACTTGGCAGGGGGCAGGAATTAATCAAGAGACCCAGTACTTC
TRBJ2-1	15	NA	TRBV28	NA	CASSFDSSSYNEQFF	TGTGCCAGCAGTTTTGACTCAAGCTCCTACAATGAGCAGTTCTTC
TRBJ2-7	13	NA	TRBV5-4	NA	CASSLTASYEQYF	TGTGCCAGCAGCTTAACCGCGTCCTACGAGCAGTACTTC
TRBJ2-2	12	NA	TRBV7-9	NA	CASSWGAGELFF	TGTGCCAGCAGCTGGGGGGCCGGGGAGCTGTTTTTT
TRBJ2-1	14	few	TRBV6-4	TRBD2	CASSGLAGGNEQFF	TGTGCCAGCAGTGGACTAGCGGGAGGCAATGAGCAGTTCTTC
TRBJ1-1	14	NA	TRBV5-6	NA	CASSAGGMNTEAFF	TGTGCCAGCAGCGCCGGGGGTATGAACACTGAAGCTTTCTTT
TRBJ1-5	16	few	TRBV24-1	TRBD1	CATSDYGGQGNQPQHF	TGTGCCACCAGTGATTACGGGGGACAGGGCAATCAGCCCCAGCATTTT
TRBJ1-4	14	NA	TRBV5-1	NA	CASSLGHPNEKLFF	TGCGCCAGCAGCTTGGGGCACCCCAATGAAAAACTGTTTTTT
TRBJ2-7	16	NA	TRBV21-1	NA	CASPKGLAAIDYEQYF	TGTGCCAGCCCCAAGGGACTAGCGGCTATTGACTACGAGCAGTACTTC
TRBJ1-1	13	NA	TRBV6-1	NA	CASSEAGPHEAFF	TGTGCCAGCAGTGAAGCGGGGCCCCATGAAGCTTTCTTT
TRBJ2-5	15	NA	TRBV5-3	NA	CARKPAPGIQETQYF	TGTGCCAGAAAACCCGCTCCCGGGATACAAGAGACCCAGTACTTC
TRBJ2-1	17	NA	TRBV4-1	TRBD2	CASSQEHSSGLYNEQFF	TGCGCCAGCAGCCAAGAACACTCTAGCGGACTCTACAATGAGCAGTTCTTC
TRBJ1-3	16	NA	TRBV5-6	NA	CASSSDLRLGGNTIYF	TGTGCCAGCAGCTCCGACTTAAGGCTGGGTGGAAACACCATATATTTT
TRBJ2-1	15	NA	TRBV5-1	NA	CASSLTSSVGNEQFF	TGCGCCAGCAGCCTTACGTCTAGCGTGGGCAATGAGCAGTTCTTC
TRBJ1-2	12	NA	TRBV29-1	TRBD1	CSVIRDSPGYTF	TGCAGCGTTATCCGGGACAGTCCCGGCTACACCTTC
TRBJ2-2	15	NA	TRBV3-1/TRBV3-2	TRBD1	CASSARNRGGTELFF	TGTGCCAGCAGCGCGCGAAACAGGGGCGGAACGGAGCTGTTTTTT
TRBJ2-3	17	NA	TRBV27	TRBD2	CASSLWGLAGEEDTQYF	TGTGCCAGCAGTTTATGGGGACTAGCGGGAGAGGAAGATACGCAGTATTTT
TRBJ2-2	16	few	TRBV5-8	TRBD2	CASSWTSGRAKVELFF	TGTGCCAGCAGCTGGACTAGCGGGAGGGCCAAGGTCGAGCTGTTTTTT
TRBJ1-3	12	NA	TRBV28	NA	CASHSSGNTIYF	TGTGCCAGCCACTCGTCTGGAAACACCATATATTTT
TRBJ2-3	17	NA	TRBV28	TRBD2	CASSLTRLAGATDTQYF	TGTGCCAGCAGTTTAACCCGACTAGCGGGGGCCACAGATACGCAGTATTTT
TRBJ2-3	20	once	TRBV28	TRBD2	CASSPRHWTSGRGSTDTQYF	TGTGCCAGCAGTCCCCGACATTGGACTAGCGGGAGGGGCAGCACAGATACGCAGTATTTT
TRBJ2-7	14	NA	TRBV27	NA	CASSLSGPAYEQYF	TGTGCCAGCAGTTTAAGCGGACCCGCCTACGAGCAGTACTTC
TRBJ2-3	17	NA	TRBV7-7	TRBD2	CASSLAALAGAEDTQYF	TGTGCTAGCAGCTTGGCGGCCCTAGCGGGAGCGGAAGATACGCAGTATTTT
TRBJ1-2	13	NA	TRBV19	TRBD1	CASTGGYGYGYTF	TGTGCCAGTACAGGGGGCTATGGCTATGGCTACACCTTC
TRBJ1-1	14	NA	TRBV11-2	NA	CASSFRGISTEAFF	TGTGCCAGCAGCTTTAGGGGGATAAGCACTGAAGCTTTCTTT
TRBJ2-3	18	NA	TRBV9	NA	CASSADRGRGRGTDTQYF	TGTGCCAGCAGTGCCGACAGGGGTCGCGGGAGAGGCACAGATACGCAGTATTTT
TRBJ1-1	14	NA	TRBV27	TRBD1	CASSLFANRGEAFF	TGTGCCAGCAGTTTGTTCGCGAACAGGGGTGAAGCTTTCTTT
TRBJ2-7	12	NA	TRBV11-2	NA	CASSATRSEQYF	TGTGCCAGCAGCGCCACTAGGAGTGAGCAGTACTTC